This entry concerns a single T cell receptor (beta chain). Trimming stripped 8 bases from V and 9 bases from J, with 20 bases between. The germline gives CDR1 MDHEN, CDR2 SYDVKM. CDR3 length equals 13 residues. These data come from a study of blood T cell repertoires in COVID-19. Study background: COVID-19 samples collected from the United States, Italy and Spain covered acute and convalescent phases.

Ages ranged from about 18 to 89 years, with residence in 24 US areas. Here immunoSEQ multiplex PCR was the method, and the copy in TCRdb shows in-frame clones only, minus some. Of over 200,000 clones detected, roughly 79% appear once; the ten largest clones hold 8% to 9%. Material: PBMCs or T cells enriched from blood (not recorded which). V usage is TRBV28 and J usage is TRBJ2-7; tentatively, D is TRBD1 (6 bases). The clonotype originates from a woman aged 45-59 years with acute COVID-19. DNA for the CDR3: TGTGCCAGCGGGGGCCGGGTTCTCCATGGGCAGTACTTC. The encoded protein is CASGGRVLHGQYF.